This T cell receptor (beta chain) was recovered during a study of blood T cell repertoires in COVID-19. Overall study: The origin of the acute and convalescent COVID-19 samples was the United States, Italy and Spain. T cells, B-cell-depleted T cells, or PBMCs provided the cDNA or gDNA that served as material.

The V gene's germline CDR1 is KGHSY and CDR2 FQNENV. This CDR3 is 13 amino acids long. V was shortened by 2 bases and J by 8 bases, with 12 bases between the two germline ends. Authors' analysis steps: Reference gene primer amplification yielded estimated nucleated cell counts. Only in-frame clones appear in the TCRdb table, and some are missing; sequencing was by immunoSEQ multiplex PCR. The DNA was the basis for D and trimming; V, J and clone size are from that table. This sample carries roughly 110,000 clones, roughly 84% of them seen once, and the ten largest clones take approximately 4%. The source of this sequence is a human donor in a cohort sampled during active COVID-19. The sequencing input was peripheral blood. V and J are TRBV16 and TRBJ1-2, with TRBD1 as a possible D gene (5 bases). For the CDR3, the DNA is TGTGCCAGCAGCCAAATGACAGTGAACGGCTACACCTTC. Its translation: CASSQMTVNGYTF. The full variable domain, rest sourced from reference TRBV16 and TRBJ1-2, is GEEVAQTPKHLVRGEGQKAKLYCAPIKGHSYVFWYQQVLKNEFKFLISFQNENVFDETGMPKERFSAKCLPNSPCSLEIQATKLEDSAVYFCASSQMTVNGYTFGSGTRLTVV.